The entry that follows covers one TCR beta chain sequence. This entry is derived from a study of blood T cell repertoires in COVID-19. Study background: Whether acute or convalescent, the COVID-19 samples came from the United States, Italy and Spain.

The germline gives CDR1 LGHNA, CDR2 YSLEER. The V end was cut by 2 bases, the J end by 2 bases, with 15 bases between. The CDR3 spans 17 residues. The assay was immunoSEQ multiplex PCR, and TCRdb's table has in-frame clones only and misses some. The data show over 120,000 clones, around 84% seen once. Sequenced: peripheral blood. The sequence was collected from a man aged 55-75 years with active or convalescent COVID-19. The chain couples TRBV4-3 to TRBJ1-4, with TRBD1 as a possible D gene (6 bases). In nucleotides, the CDR3 is TGCGCCAGCAGCCAAAAGGCGGGGGCGTCGACTAATGAAAAACTGTTTTTT. Residues: CASSQKAGASTNEKLFF.